Listed below are T cell receptor beta chains from one sample, sequenced in a study of T-cell reconstitution after alpha-beta-depleted transplantation in children. Via MiXCR, TCRdb re-called the PCR reads, giving one row per CDR3 protein. The data contain around 270,000 distinct CDR3 sequences, roughly a tenth of them singletons. This specimen consisted of PBMCs, obtained before TCRalphabeta/CD19-depleted stem cell transplant. The receptors come from a boy under two years old with acute myeloid leukemia, due to receive a stem cell transplant. CDR3s include the opening cysteine and the closing phenylalanine or tryptophan. D genes are given only for firm matches. Not every row has a clone size; where given, it reads once, few, many or a size class.

J,D,V,size,length,CDR3,DNA
TRBJ2-5,TRBD1,TRBV7-2,many,14,CASTRPGTGETQYF,TGTGCCAGCACCAGACCCGGGACAGGGGAGACCCAGTACTTC
TRBJ1-5,TRBD1,TRBV6-4,-,17,CASRQRDRVYSNQPQHF,TGTGCCAGCAGACAACGGGACAGGGTCTATAGCAATCAGCCCCAGCATTTT
TRBJ1-1,TRBD1,TRBV3-1,few,18,CASSQDPRQGAIQSTAFF,TGTGCCAGCAGCCAAGATCCGAGACAGGGGGCGATTCAATCGACGGCTTTCTTT
TRBJ1-5,TRBD1,TRBV19,many,16,CASSIGWDRSNQPQHF,TGTGCCAGTAGTATAGGTTGGGACAGGTCGAATCAGCCCCAGCATTTT
TRBJ2-3,-,TRBV5-1,many,16,CASSLEGRTSTDTQYF,TGCGCCAGCAGCTTGGAGGGGCGAACTAGCACAGATACGCAGTATTTT
TRBJ2-7,-,TRBV4-2,many,12,CASSQEGHEQYF,TGTGCCAGCAGCCAAGAAGGCCACGAGCAGTACTTC
TRBJ2-1,TRBD2,TRBV4-2,many,16,CASSHVSGISYNEQFF,TGTGCCAGCAGCCACGTTAGCGGGATATCCTACAATGAGCAGTTCTTC
TRBJ1-4,-,TRBV9,many,15,CASSAGGTTGEKLFF,TGTGCCAGCAGCGCCGGTGGGACGACGGGTGAAAAACTGTTTTTT
TRBJ2-3,-,TRBV28,many,15,CASSFRQAPADTQYF,TGTGCCAGCAGTTTTCGGCAGGCCCCTGCAGATACGCAGTATTTT
TRBJ2-1,TRBD2,TRBV7-6,many,16,CASSLAASGVYNEQFF,TGTGCCAGCAGCTTAGCCGCTAGCGGAGTATACAATGAGCAGTTCTTC
TRBJ2-1,-,TRBV9,many,14,CASSVGDRWNEQFF,TGTGCCAGCAGCGTAGGCGACAGGTGGAATGAGCAGTTCTTC
TRBJ2-1,-,TRBV9,many,16,CASSVDPGRSYNEQFF,TGTGCCAGCAGCGTAGACCCGGGACGGTCCTACAATGAGCAGTTCTTC
TRBJ2-1,TRBD2,TRBV28,many,15,CASRKLAASYNEQFF,TGTGCCAGCAGGAAACTAGCGGCCTCCTACAATGAGCAGTTCTTC
TRBJ2-1,-,TRBV5-6,many,14,CASSYRASYNEQFF,TGTGCCAGCAGCTATCGGGCGAGCTACAATGAGCAGTTCTTC
TRBJ2-3,-,TRBV7-9,many,14,CATRTASRPDTQYF,TGTGCCACCCGGACAGCATCTCGGCCAGATACGCAGTATTTT
TRBJ2-2,TRBD2,TRBV7-6,many,20,CASSLAVGLAEPPNTGELFF,TGTGCCAGCAGCTTAGCGGTAGGACTAGCGGAACCGCCGAACACCGGGGAGCTGTTTTTT
TRBJ2-7,TRBD2,TRBV3-1,few,16,CASSQALAGGAYEQYF,TGTGCCAGCAGCCAAGCTTTAGCGGGAGGAGCCTACGAGCAGTACTTC
TRBJ2-7,-,TRBV27,many,19,CASRRWVSFGSDLSYEQYF,TGTGCCAGCAGGAGGTGGGTCTCGTTCGGTAGCGACCTCTCCTACGAGCAGTACTTC
TRBJ1-1,-,TRBV5-1,few,18,CASSLGLGQGWLVAEAFF,TGCGCCAGCAGCTTGGGCCTCGGGCAGGGGTGGTTGGTGGCTGAAGCTTTCTTT
TRBJ2-5,-,TRBV20-1,many,13,CSARSPGEETQYF,TGCAGTGCTCGTAGCCCAGGGGAAGAGACCCAGTACTTC
TRBJ2-3,TRBD2,TRBV11-2,many,16,CASSHLGAGRTDTQYF,TGTGCCAGCAGCCACCTGGGAGCGGGGCGCACAGATACGCAGTATTTT
TRBJ2-5,-,TRBV7-8,-,16,CASSLAWGSLQETQYF,TGTGCCAGCAGCTTAGCGTGGGGCTCCCTCCAAGAGACCCAGTACTTC
TRBJ2-1,TRBD2,TRBV7-3,-,16,CASSAPGLAGVREQFF,TGTGCCAGCAGCGCACCGGGACTAGCGGGAGTTCGGGAGCAGTTCTTC
TRBJ2-5,TRBD1,TRBV7-7,many,14,CASSTGQVGETQYF,TGTGCCAGCAGCACCGGACAGGTGGGGGAGACCCAGTACTTC
TRBJ2-5,-,TRBV4-2,many,14,CASSQIRALETQYF,TGTGCCAGCAGCCAAATACGTGCATTGGAGACCCAGTACTTC
TRBJ1-5,-,TRBV19,many,16,CASTKTGQVRDQPQHF,TGTGCCAGTACTAAAACTGGGCAGGTTCGGGATCAGCCCCAGCATTTT
TRBJ1-1,-,TRBV28,-,11,CASSPLPEAFF,TGTGCCAGCAGCCCACTCCCTGAAGCTTTCTTT
TRBJ2-5,-,TRBV5-1,many,11,CASSLAGTQYF,TGCGCCAGCAGCTTGGCCGGGACCCAGTACTTC
TRBJ2-3,TRBD1,TRBV19,-,16,CASRMDRGLPTDTQYF,TGTGCCAGTAGGATGGACAGGGGGCTTCCCACAGATACGCAGTATTTT
TRBJ2-3,TRBD2,TRBV28,once,15,CAMGPGGGPGDTQYF,TGTGCCATGGGCCCCGGGGGGGGGCCCGGGGATACGCAGTATTTT
TRBJ1-5,-,TRBV11-2,many,15,CASSSTTGWGQPQHF,TGTGCCAGCAGCTCTACCACAGGGTGGGGTCAGCCCCAGCATTTT
TRBJ2-3,-,TRBV29-1,many,12,CSLPSGTDTQYF,TGCAGCCTTCCTAGCGGCACAGATACGCAGTATTTT
TRBJ2-5,-,TRBV5-1,few,14,CASSFKWGQETQYF,TGCGCCAGCAGCTTTAAATGGGGGCAAGAGACCCAGTACTTC
TRBJ1-2,-,TRBV18,many,18,CASSPRNQVGSPTYGYTF,TGTGCCAGCTCACCACGGAATCAAGTTGGGAGCCCGACCTATGGCTACACCTTC
TRBJ1-1,-,TRBV30,-,14,CAWSRLTRTTEAFF,TGTGCCTGGTCAAGGTTGACCCGAACAACTGAAGCTTTCTTT
TRBJ2-7,TRBD1,TRBV29-1,many,14,CSVGKTGGPYEQYF,TGCAGCGTTGGAAAAACAGGGGGCCCCTACGAGCAGTACTTC
TRBJ2-4,TRBD1,TRBV28,many,15,CASSYPGQGKNIQYF,TGTGCCAGCAGTTACCCGGGACAGGGGAAAAACATTCAGTACTTC
TRBJ2-1,-,TRBV27,few,15,CASSSLASTEGEQFF,TGTGCCAGCAGTTCCCTAGCGTCAACTGAGGGTGAGCAGTTCTTC
TRBJ2-7,-,TRBV9,many,16,CASSVSGEGFSYEQYF,TGTGCCAGCAGCGTATCTGGAGAAGGATTCTCCTACGAGCAGTACTTC
TRBJ2-7,TRBD2,TRBV12-3/TRBV12-4,-,19,CASSADRGLAGVGYHEQYF,TGTGCCAGCAGCGCCGATCGTGGACTAGCGGGAGTAGGGTACCACGAGCAGTACTTC
TRBJ1-1,TRBD1,TRBV25-1,few,13,CASVVAGGTEAFF,TGTGCCAGCGTAGTAGCAGGGGGCACTGAAGCTTTCTTT
TRBJ2-7,-,TRBV28,many,13,CASSLARSYEQYF,TGTGCCAGCAGCTTAGCAAGGTCCTACGAGCAGTACTTC
TRBJ2-7,TRBD2,TRBV12-3/TRBV12-4,many,16,CASSLVTSGVFYEQYF,TGTGCCAGCAGTTTGGTGACTAGCGGGGTTTTCTACGAGCAGTACTTC
TRBJ1-3,-,TRBV5-1,many,13,CASSFQGENTIYF,TGCGCCAGCAGCTTCCAGGGTGAAAACACCATATATTTT